This T cell receptor beta chain was observed in a study of regulatory T cells in long-lasting Graves disease. Comments on this clonotype: This may be a read error, as it is one base from a much larger clone.

The CDR3 is made up of 15 amino acids. Germline CDR1 reads LGHDT; CDR2 reads YNNKEL (reference sequence). Through Arm-PCR of CDR3 regions and iRepertoire HTBI primers, TCR beta libraries were built. TCRdb passed the multiplex PCR reads through MiXCR, listing each CDR3 protein once. The sample records roughly 500,000 distinct CDR3 sequences, more than 10% being singletons. Time point in this sample: newly diagnosed GD, antithyroid drugs for less than 3 months. RNA from PBMCs was the source of the TCR library. Another study also made use of these data, one on T cells in Graves' hyperthyroidism and ophthalmopathy.

The sequence was collected from a young woman with Graves disease. Specimen: peripheral blood mononuclear cells (PBMCs), collected at new diagnosis, from a patient treated with antithyroid drugs. This chain uses TRBV3-1 with TRBJ2-5; TRBD1 aligns across 8 bases. The J call could be wrong; TRBJ2-1 is a better fit for the DNA end. The CDR3 loop is CASGQDKDRVNEQFF. The CDR3 DNA reads as TGTGCCAGCGGCCAAGATAAGGACAGGGTCAATGAGCAGTTCTTC.